The TCR beta chain described here comes from a study of Ad26.COV2.S vaccination and SARS-CoV-2 variants. Overall study findings and caveats: Placebo recipients and vaccine recipients were similar in non-spike TCR breadth. Vaccine recipients showed a spike-specific TCR breadth that was higher than in placebo recipients.

This clone has only a few counts. Its specificity is not known. Sequencing used immunoSEQ multiplex PCR; TCRdb keeps in-frame clones, though not all of them. The table shows around 170,000 clones, with around 88% occurring only once. The source is a human donor who had recovered from COVID-19. The source material was peripheral blood, sampled after recovery from COVID-19.

The CDR3 DNA reads TGTGCCAGCAGCCCCACAGGGTATAATTCACCCCTCCACTTT. Residues: CASSPTGYNSPLHF. This rearrangement joins TRBV11-2 to TRBJ1-6, with D possibly TRBD1 on 6 matching bases. Germline V gene lookup returns CDR1 SGHAT and CDR2 FQNNGV. The CDR3 has 14 residues. V was trimmed by 5 bases and J by 4 bases, leaving 9 bases between them.